These 4 T cell receptor beta chains were sequenced from one sample in a study of blood T cells in healthy people across ages. Next came a second PCR, run for 7 to 11 cycles, which used a sample-barcoded 5' primer along with a J-beta primer mix. TCRdb ran MiXCR on the 5' RACE reads and lists one entry per CDR3 protein. Counted here are some 890,000 distinct CDR3 sequences, about 29% occurring once; the ten biggest clones make up around 9.6%. A further study also used this sample, focusing on T cells of mothers and their children.

Sequencing used blood. These receptors were taken from a woman in her thirties or forties in good health.

On this clonotype: A much larger clone differs from this one at a single base, so this may be a read error. The rearrangement joins TRBV7-2 to TRBJ2-1; 12 nucleotides line up with TRBD2. The CDR3 length is 16 residues. The V gene's germline CDR1 is SGHTA and CDR2 FQGNSA. In DNA form, the CDR3 reads TGTGCCGGCAGCTTAGCGCTAGCGGGGGGGGACAATGAGCAGTTCTTC. Its protein product is CAGSLALAGGDNEQFF.

In this sample, this clonotype turned up many times. The chain employs TRBV25-1 and TRBJ1-2, with 7 bases aligning to TRBD1. Trimming took 3 bases from V and 0 from J; bases not matched to a gene: 4. Germline-derived CDR1 and CDR2 are MGHDK and SYGVNS. CDR3 length: 15 residues. The CDR3 sequence: CASSDPGTANYGYTF. The CDR3 DNA reads as TGTGCCAGCAGTGACCCCGGGACAGCTAACTATGGCTACACCTTC.

This clonotype has only a few counts. The chain carries TRBV20-1 and TRBJ2-3; maybe TRBD2 (6 bases). Between the trimmed V and J ends, which lost 4 bases and 2 bases, there was a span of 16 bases. Germline loops: CDR1 DFQATT, CDR2 SNEGSKA (reference sequence). CDR3 size: 15 residues. CDR3 sequence reads: CSAIGGGTYTDTQYF. The CDR3, as DNA: TGCAGTGCTATAGGTGGGGGGACTTACACAGATACGCAGTATTTT.

The gene calls are TRBV28 and TRBJ2-7; tentatively, D is TRBD1 or TRBD2 (5 bases each). Trimming took 5 bases from V and 3 from J, leaving 11 bases between them. The CDR3 runs 13 residues. CDR1 is MDHEN and CDR2 is SYDVKM in the germline V gene. The CDR3: CASSGTRGYEQYF. The DNA of the CDR3 is TGTGCCAGCAGTGGGACCCGAGGCTACGAGCAGTACTTC.